These 27 T cell receptor beta chains share one sample of origin, sequenced in a study of cytomegalovirus exposure and HLA in healthy donors. PCR employed 60 Vbeta and 13 Jbeta primers. The protocol was immunoSEQ multiplex PCR, while the TCRdb copy is restricted to in-frame clones and leaves out a portion. The sample carries over 100,000 clones, around 65% recorded once. Sequencing was carried out using PBMCs. These receptors originate from a man aged 18 to 30 in good health and CMV-seronegative.

The chain recombines TRBV20-1 with TRBJ2-3; TRBD2 might be the D (5 bases). Germline lookup yields CDR1 DFQATT and CDR2 SNEGSKA (reference sequence). The length of the CDR3 is 11 residues. V lost 6 bases and J 9 bases, leaving 13 bases between the germline ends. Written as DNA, the CDR3 is TGCAGTGCCGGCCGGGGTGACACGCAGTATTTT. Amino acids: CSAGRGDTQYF.

This clone was found a few times. CDR3 amino acids: CAISESRVSNEKLFF. The CDR3, as DNA: TGTGCCATCAGTGAGTCTCGGGTGTCTAATGAAAAACTGTTTTTT. This rearrangement joins TRBV10-3 to TRBJ1-4; D gene uncertain. There are 15 residues in the CDR3. The V gene lost 0 bases and the J gene lost 3 bases, with 8 bases spanning the gap. CDR1 and CDR2 from the germline V gene are ENHRY and SYGVKD.

The CDR3 sequence: CAWSALVTSRNNEQFF. The CDR3 bases are TGTGCCTGGAGTGCACTTGTGACTAGCCGAAACAATGAGCAGTTCTTC. The V gene is TRBV30, the J gene TRBJ2-1, with 7 bases matching TRBD2. Germline assignment: CDR1 GTSNPN and CDR2 SVGIG (reference sequence). The V gene end was trimmed by 1 base and the J gene end by 5 bases; junction bases not matched to a gene: 11. The CDR3 consists of 16 residues.

This clone appeared a single time. The CDR3 reads CASGSDTGRTGLTGELFF. The CDR3 DNA reads TGTGCTAGTGGTTCCGATACGGGACGGACAGGGTTAACCGGGGAGCTGTTTTTT. This chain joins TRBV12-5 and TRBJ2-2; 8 nucleotides line up with TRBD1. This CDR3 comprises 18 residues. Looked up from germline, CDR1 is LGHNT and CDR2 is FRNRAP. J gave up 5 bases and V 4 bases, and 15 bases lay outside the gene matches.

The chain joins TRBV11-2 to TRBJ2-7, with 12 bases identical to TRBD2. CDR3 length: 16 amino acids. J lost 7 bases, V lost 1 base, and 8 bases had no gene match. Germline values: CDR1 SGHAT, CDR2 FQNNGV. DNA of the CDR3: TGTGCCAGCAGCTTAGTCGTCCTAGCGGGGGGGACGGAGCAGTACTTC. As protein: CASSLVVLAGGTEQYF.

This chain joins TRBV30 and TRBJ1-1; a possible D gene is TRBD1 (5 bases). The CDR3 covers 13 residues. Germline V gives CDR1 GTSNPN, CDR2 SVGIG (reference sequence). Trimming stripped 2 bases from V and 3 bases from J, with 10 bases between. This CDR3 is CAWSLRGDTEAFF. The CDR3, as DNA: TGTGCCTGGAGTCTGCGGGGGGACACTGAAGCTTTCTTT. The variable domain in full, completed from reference TRBV30 and TRBJ1-1, reads SQTIHQWPATLVQPVGSPLSLECTVEGTSNPNLYWYRQAAGRGLQLLFYSVGIGQISSEVPQNLSASRPQDRQFILSSKKLLLSDSGFYLCAWSLRGDTEAFFGQGTRLTVV.

The chain uses TRBV10-3 and TRBJ2-3, with TRBD2 matching over 8 bases. The germline V gene encodes CDR1 ENHRY and CDR2 SYGVKD. CDR3 length: 15 residues. The V gene end was trimmed by 7 bases and the J gene end by 0 bases; junction bases not matched to a gene: 6. This CDR3 reads CAINPSGSSTDTQYF. The CDR3 coding sequence is TGTGCCATCAATCCTAGCGGGTCTAGCACAGATACGCAGTATTTT.

This clone was seen a single time. V is TRBV7-9 and J is TRBJ2-3; no clear D. Looked up from germline, CDR1 is SEHNR and CDR2 is FQNEAQ (reference sequence). V lost 11 bases, J lost 3 bases, and 9 bases lay in between. The CDR3 has 11 amino acids. For the CDR3, the DNA is TGTGCCGAGGCAGAAACAGATACGCAGTATTTT. This sequence encodes CAEAETDTQYF. Drawing the rest from reference TRBV7-9 and TRBJ2-3, the complete variable domain is DTGVSQNPRHKITKRGQNVTFRCDPISEHNRLYWYRQTLGQGPEFLTYFQNEAQLEKSRLLSDRFSAERPKGSFSTLEIQRTEQGDSAMYLCAEAETDTQYFGPGTRLTVL.

V is TRBV14 and J is TRBJ2-7; 8 bases line up with TRBD2. After removal of 3 bases from V and 8 bases from J, the junction contained 3 bases not matched to a gene. This CDR3 is built from 12 residues. Per the germline V gene, CDR1 is SGHDN and CDR2 is FVKESK. The CDR3 DNA is TGTGCCAGCAGCCAGGGACTAGGCAAGCAGTACTTC. Its translation: CASSQGLGKQYF.

The chain links TRBV6-1 to TRBJ2-5, with 7 bases fitting TRBD1. The junction had 12 bases not matched to a gene; V was cut back by 3 bases and J by 11 bases. The CDR3 has 14 amino acids. Germline values: CDR1 MNHNS, CDR2 SASEGT. CDR3 sequence (DNA): TGTGCCAGCAGTGACACTCCCGGATTGGGACAGCAGTACTTC. This gives the protein CASSDTPGLGQQYF.

The chain uses TRBV6-6 and TRBJ2-5; 7 bases are a match to TRBD1. The CDR3 contains 12 residues. The V gene's germline CDR1 is MNHNY and CDR2 SVGAGI (reference sequence). V shed 9 bases and J 1 base; nucleotides not matched to a gene: 2. For the CDR3, the DNA is TGTGCCAGTGGGGACAGCCAAGAGACCCAGTACTTC. Translated: CASGDSQETQYF.

There are a few counts of this clone. The chain couples TRBV7-9 to TRBJ2-5; D may be TRBD2 (6 bases). The CDR3 is 15 amino acids. The germline gives CDR1 SEHNR, CDR2 FQNEAQ (reference sequence). The V end lost 6 bases, the J end lost 5 bases, and 19 bases lay between the germline ends. The CDR3 region has the DNA TGTGCCAGCAGTACCTTGGCGGGACTCGAGGAGACCCAGTACTTC. Its translation is CASSTLAGLEETQYF.

This chain joins TRBV27 and TRBJ1-2; D gene unclear. The CDR3 is 14 residues long. Trimming shortened V by 5 bases and J by 7 bases, and 17 bases separated the two germline ends. The germline V gene has CDR1 MNHEY and CDR2 SMNVEV (reference sequence). CDR3 protein: CASSTPSEGGGYTF. The CDR3 DNA follows: TGTGCCAGCAGTACCCCGAGTGAGGGTGGTGGCTACACCTTC.

This clone was found a few times. The CDR3: CASGRPGQGYNEQFF. CDR3 nucleotides: TGTGCCAGCGGGAGGCCGGGACAGGGATACAATGAGCAGTTCTTC. The chain has TRBV2 and TRBJ2-1; the match to TRBD1 covers 9 bases. Germline V lookup: CDR1 SNHLY, CDR2 FYNNEI. CDR3 length: 15 residues. After removal of 8 bases from V and 4 bases from J, the junction contained 9 bases not matched to a gene.

The chain is built from TRBV5-6 and TRBJ1-4; 8 nucleotides agree with TRBD1. V was clipped by 0 bases and J by 7 bases; unmatched bases: 5. This CDR3 spans 15 amino acids. Germline CDR1 and CDR2: SGHDT and YYEEEE. CDR3 amino acids: CASSLAQGAGEKLFF. CDR3 DNA: TGTGCCAGCAGCTTGGCCCAGGGGGCTGGTGAAAAACTGTTTTTT.

V gene TRBV30 combines with J gene TRBJ1-5, with 10 bases lining up with TRBD1. CDR1 and CDR2 (germline): GTSNPN, SVGIG (reference sequence). This CDR3 contains 15 residues. V lost 1 base to trimming and J lost 4 bases; unmatched junction nucleotides: 4. In DNA form, the CDR3 reads TGTGCCTGGAGTGGGGGACAGGGGTGGAATCAGCCCCAGCATTTT. Translation gives CAWSGGQGWNQPQHF.

The chain couples TRBV2 to TRBJ2-7; D is perhaps TRBD1 (6 bases). The CDR3 covers 12 residues. The V and J ends lost 8 bases and 2 bases respectively, with 10 bases between them. Germline V gene sequence: CDR1 SNHLY, CDR2 FYNNEI. The CDR3: CASGGQTYEQYF. The CDR3 nucleotides read TGTGCCAGCGGGGGACAAACCTACGAGCAGTACTTC.

The chain has TRBV7-9 and TRBJ2-7, with D maybe TRBD2 (6 bases). The CDR3 totals 14 residues. Germline V gives CDR1 SEHNR, CDR2 FQNEAQ (reference sequence). V lost 5 bases, J lost 3 bases, and 14 bases lay in between. The CDR3 DNA sequence: TGTGCCAGCAGCCCGCGGGACTCTGGCTACGAGCAGTACTTC. Protein product: CASSPRDSGYEQYF. Supplemented by reference TRBV7-9 and TRBJ2-7, the full variable domain reads DTGVSQNPRHKITKRGQNVTFRCDPISEHNRLYWYRQTLGQGPEFLTYFQNEAQLEKSRLLSDRFSAERPKGSFSTLEIQRTEQGDSAMYLCASSPRDSGYEQYFGPGTRLTVT.

About this clone: Relative to the germline gene, one junction end is altered; a read error may explain this. This sequence joins TRBV9 and TRBJ1-1; TRBD1 is a possible D gene (6 bases). Germline lookup yields CDR1 SGDLS and CDR2 YYNGEE. The CDR3 runs 16 residues. Here the CDR3 reads CASSPWGGRLNTEAFF. The CDR3 DNA follows: TGTGCCAGCAGCCCCTGGGGGGGGCGACTGAATACTGAAGCTTTCTTT.

This clone was observed a single time. The chain carries TRBV9 and TRBJ2-5; 12 bases are a match to TRBD2. With 0 bases clipped from V and 2 bases from J, the junction kept 14 bases outside the gene matches. This CDR3 has 20 amino acids. Germline CDR1 reads SGDLS; CDR2 reads YYNGEE. The CDR3 sequence is CASSVGPSTSGRRIQETQYF. CDR3 DNA sequence: TGTGCCAGCAGCGTAGGACCGTCGACTAGCGGGAGAAGAATACAAGAGACCCAGTACTTC.

The chain couples TRBV18 to TRBJ2-1; a weak D match, TRBD2 (6 bases). Germline CDR1 is KGHSH and CDR2 is LQKENI. V was clipped by 3 bases and J by 0 bases, with 12 bases between them. This CDR3 comprises 16 residues. CDR3 region: CASSPPAGNSYNEQFF. CDR3 bases: TGTGCCAGCTCACCTCCCGCGGGGAACTCCTACAATGAGCAGTTCTTC. Using reference TRBV18 and TRBJ2-1 for the parts outside the CDR3, the full variable domain is NAGVMQNPRHLVRRRGQEARLRCSPMKGHSHVYWYRQLPEEGLKFMVYLQKENIIDESGMPKERFSAEFPKEGPSILRIQQVVRGDSAAYFCASSPPAGNSYNEQFFGPGTRLTVL.

This clone was observed a few times. The chain combines TRBV28 with TRBJ2-7; TRBD2 agrees at 8 bases. The junction had 3 bases not matched to a gene; V was cut back by 3 bases and J by 2 bases. This CDR3 has 14 residues. CDR1 is MDHEN and CDR2 is SYDVKM in the germline V gene. The CDR3: CASSLLAGPYEQYF. CDR3 nucleotide sequence: TGTGCCAGCAGTTTGTTAGCGGGACCCTACGAGCAGTACTTC.

Details on this clone: Germline and junction disagree at one end, which may indicate a read error. The chain carries TRBV30 and TRBJ1-1, with D tentatively TRBD1 (5 bases). Germline CDR1 and CDR2: GTSNPN and SVGIG (reference sequence). The CDR3 is 10 residues long. The CDR3: CAWSRGLPPF. CDR3 DNA sequence: TGTGCCTGGAGTAGGGGCCTCCCGCCCTTT.

The CDR3: CASLETGSNYGYTF. The CDR3 coding sequence is TGTGCCAGCTTAGAGACAGGGTCTAACTATGGCTACACCTTC. The chain carries TRBV6-6 and TRBJ1-2; the match to TRBD1 covers 7 bases. The J segment lost 0 bases and the V segment lost 8 bases, leaving 6 bases of the junction unmatched. Germline V gene lookup returns CDR1 MNHNY and CDR2 SVGAGI (reference sequence). The CDR3 covers 14 residues.

This clone was picked up a small number of times. The chain carries TRBV5-6 and TRBJ1-2; D gene unclear. This CDR3 is built from 13 residues. Trimming took off 5 bases at V and 3 bases at J, with 11 bases between the two ends. The germline CDR1 and CDR2 sequences are SGHDT and YYEEEE. CDR3 amino acids: CASSNSDDYGYTF. CDR3 in DNA: TGTGCCAGCAGTAACAGTGACGACTATGGCTACACCTTC.

The rearrangement joins TRBV18 to TRBJ1-2; TRBD1 agrees at 7 bases. The V gene end was trimmed by 3 bases and the J gene end by 13 bases; junction bases not matched to a gene: 8. The CDR3 is 12 residues long. The germline CDR1 and CDR2 sequences are KGHSH and LQKENI. CDR3 DNA sequence: TGTGCCAGCTCACCGTCCGGGACAGTCGTCACCTTC. It specifies CASSPSGTVVTF.

The chain employs TRBV6-4 and TRBJ2-3; D gene ambiguous. Germline V CDR1 and CDR2: MRHNA, SNTAGT. The ends were cut back, 0 bases at V and 5 bases at J, with 15 bases in the middle. CDR3 size: 16 residues. CDR3 nucleotide sequence: TGTGCCAGCAGTGACTCGTGGAGTACGGGTGGAGATACGCAGTATTTT. Translation: CASSDSWSTGGDTQYF.